This TCR beta chain was recorded in a study of T cells after yellow fever vaccination. Turning to the study itself: Fractions containing few cells were prepared with SMART-Seq v4 Ultra Low Input.

This clonotype was counted ten times or more. Its antigen is undetermined. Study-wide results and limits: Researchers cautioned that FACS-sorted repertoires could harbor abundant clonotypes contaminating from the bulk population. Clones from primary vaccination mostly reappeared after the booster (96% CD4, approximately 88% CD8). It was a weaker secondary response, yet one that peaked faster, at day 5 versus 15.

V gave up 1 base and J gave up 3 bases, with 26 bases separating them. CDR3 length: 21 residues. Germline V CDR1 and CDR2: SGHDT, YYEEEE. Via MiXCR, TCRdb re-called the 5' RACE reads, giving one row per CDR3 protein. The table includes about 230,000 distinct CDR3 sequences, around 6.7% detected once. This specimen consisted of CD4+ T cells sorted from PBMCs, obtained on the day of the yellow fever booster vaccination. The chain is built from TRBV5-6 and TRBJ2-6, with D maybe TRBD1 (6 bases). The sequence was obtained from a man aged 30 to 45 who received the YFV17D yellow fever vaccine. The CDR3 nucleotides are TGTGCCAGCAGCTTGCCTCCGTCCGGACAGACCCGGTGGTATGGGGCCAACGTCCTGACTTTC. It is translated as CASSLPPSGQTRWYGANVLTF.